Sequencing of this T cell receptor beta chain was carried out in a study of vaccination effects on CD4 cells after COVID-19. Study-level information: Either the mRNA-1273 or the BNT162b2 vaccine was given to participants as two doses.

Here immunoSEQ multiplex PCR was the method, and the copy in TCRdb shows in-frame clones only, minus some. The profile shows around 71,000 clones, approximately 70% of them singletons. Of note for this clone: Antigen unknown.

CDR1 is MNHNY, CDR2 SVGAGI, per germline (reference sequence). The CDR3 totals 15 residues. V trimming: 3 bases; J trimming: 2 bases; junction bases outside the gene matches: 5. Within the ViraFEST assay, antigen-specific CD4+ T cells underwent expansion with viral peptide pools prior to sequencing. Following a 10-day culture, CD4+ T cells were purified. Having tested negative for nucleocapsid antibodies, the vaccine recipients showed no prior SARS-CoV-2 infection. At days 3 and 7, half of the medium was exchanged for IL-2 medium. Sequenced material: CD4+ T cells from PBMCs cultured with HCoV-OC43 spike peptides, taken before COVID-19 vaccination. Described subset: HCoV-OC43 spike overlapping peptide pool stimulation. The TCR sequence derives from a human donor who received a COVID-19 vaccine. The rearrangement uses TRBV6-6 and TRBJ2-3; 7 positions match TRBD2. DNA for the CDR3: TGTGCCAGCAGTTATGGGCGGGGGACCACAGATACGCAGTATTTT. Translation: CASSYGRGTTDTQYF.